This T cell receptor (beta chain) emerged from a study of radiation and T cells in renal cell carcinoma. Study results and limitations: In blood, top tumor clones expanded by 2 weeks, shrinking by 4. Without pretreatment biopsies, baseline tumor clonotype presence was undetermined.

Time point in this sample: baseline pretreatment blood. The treatment: 15 Gy SBRT to primary tumor, nephrectomy 4 weeks later. Serial blood draws occurred at baseline and 2 and 4 weeks post-SBRT. The tumor was a clear cell renal cell carcinoma. This CDR3 is built from 13 residues. The germline V and J ends were trimmed by 4 bases and 1 base, with 7 bases remaining between them. CDR1 is SGHVS, CDR2 FNYEAQ, per germline. The repertoire was sequenced with immunoSEQ multiplex PCR; TCRdb's copy has only in-frame clones and lacks some. The sample yields 40,000 to 50,000 clones, roughly 80% seen once. As for this clone: As yet, its antigen is unknown.

The rearrangement links TRBV7-6 to TRBJ1-1; D ambiguous. This specimen consisted of blood, obtained from a patient whose treatment included radiotherapy and nephrectomy. The receptor comes from a woman aged 70-85 years with renal cell carcinoma. The CDR3, as DNA: TGTGCCAGCAGCTCCGACGGGAACACTGAAGCTTTCTTT. Encoded protein: CASSSDGNTEAFF.